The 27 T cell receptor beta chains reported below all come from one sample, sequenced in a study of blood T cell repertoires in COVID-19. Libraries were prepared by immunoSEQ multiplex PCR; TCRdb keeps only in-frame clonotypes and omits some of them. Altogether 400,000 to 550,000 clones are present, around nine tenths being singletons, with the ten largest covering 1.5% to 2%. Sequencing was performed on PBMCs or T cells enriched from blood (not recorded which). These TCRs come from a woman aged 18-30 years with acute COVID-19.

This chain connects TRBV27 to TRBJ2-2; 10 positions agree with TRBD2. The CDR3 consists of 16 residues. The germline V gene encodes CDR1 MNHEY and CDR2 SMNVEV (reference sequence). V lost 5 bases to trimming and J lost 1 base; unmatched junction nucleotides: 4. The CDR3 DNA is TGTGCCAGCAGTCCAACTAGCGGGGTGAACACCGGGGAGCTGTTTTTT. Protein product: CASSPTSGVNTGELFF.

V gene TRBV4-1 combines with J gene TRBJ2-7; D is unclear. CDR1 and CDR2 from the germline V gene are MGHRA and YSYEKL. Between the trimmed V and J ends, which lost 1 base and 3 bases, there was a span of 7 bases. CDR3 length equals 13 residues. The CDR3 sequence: CASSQVGFYEQYF. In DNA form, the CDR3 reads TGCGCCAGCAGCCAAGTGGGCTTCTACGAGCAGTACTTC.

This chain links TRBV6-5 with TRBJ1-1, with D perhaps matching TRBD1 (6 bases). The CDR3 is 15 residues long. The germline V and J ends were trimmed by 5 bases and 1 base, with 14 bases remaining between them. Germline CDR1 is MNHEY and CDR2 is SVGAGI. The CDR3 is CASSNDRTPNTEAFF. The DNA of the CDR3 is TGTGCCAGCAGTAATGACAGGACCCCGAACACTGAAGCTTTCTTT.

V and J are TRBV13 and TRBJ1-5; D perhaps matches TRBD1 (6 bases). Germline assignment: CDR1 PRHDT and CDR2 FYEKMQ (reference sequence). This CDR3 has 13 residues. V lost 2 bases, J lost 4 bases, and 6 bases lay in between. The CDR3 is CASSLTGNQPQHF. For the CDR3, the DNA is TGTGCCAGCAGCTTAACAGGGAATCAGCCCCAGCATTTT.

Here the CDR3 DNA reads TGTGCCAGCTCACCCCTGGACAGGGGCCTATCCTACGAGCAGTACTTC. This sequence encodes CASSPLDRGLSYEQYF. The chain joins TRBV18 to TRBJ2-7, with 9 bases that match TRBD1. Trimming took 3 bases from V and 1 from J; bases not matched to a gene: 7. CDR1 is KGHSH and CDR2 is LQKENI in the germline V gene. This CDR3 is built from 16 residues.

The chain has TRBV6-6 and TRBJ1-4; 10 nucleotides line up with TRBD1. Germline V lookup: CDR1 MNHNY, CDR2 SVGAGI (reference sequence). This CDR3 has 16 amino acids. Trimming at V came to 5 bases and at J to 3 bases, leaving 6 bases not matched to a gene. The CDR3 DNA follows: TGTGCCAGCAGTCGACAGGGGGCGCTGGCTAATGAAAAACTGTTTTTT. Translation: CASSRQGALANEKLFF.

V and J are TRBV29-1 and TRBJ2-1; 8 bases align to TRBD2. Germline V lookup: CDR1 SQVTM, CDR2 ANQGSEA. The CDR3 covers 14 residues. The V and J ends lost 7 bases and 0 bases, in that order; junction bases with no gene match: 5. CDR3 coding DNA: TGCAGCGGACGCGGGGGGAGCTCCTACAATGAGCAGTTCTTC. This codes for CSGRGGSSYNEQFF.

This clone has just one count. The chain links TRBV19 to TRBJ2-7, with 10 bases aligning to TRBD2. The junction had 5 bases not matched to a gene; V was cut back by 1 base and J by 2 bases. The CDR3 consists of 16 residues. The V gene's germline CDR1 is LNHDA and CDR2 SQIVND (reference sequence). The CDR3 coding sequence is TGTGCCAGTAGTATAGCCGGGACTAGCGTCGCCTACGAGCAGTACTTC. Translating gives CASSIAGTSVAYEQYF.

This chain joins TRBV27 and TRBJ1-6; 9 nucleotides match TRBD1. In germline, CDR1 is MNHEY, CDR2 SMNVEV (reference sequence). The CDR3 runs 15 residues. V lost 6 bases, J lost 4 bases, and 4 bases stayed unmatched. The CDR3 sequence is CASRGTGTYNSPLHF. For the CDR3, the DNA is TGTGCCAGCAGGGGGACAGGGACGTATAATTCACCCCTCCACTTT.

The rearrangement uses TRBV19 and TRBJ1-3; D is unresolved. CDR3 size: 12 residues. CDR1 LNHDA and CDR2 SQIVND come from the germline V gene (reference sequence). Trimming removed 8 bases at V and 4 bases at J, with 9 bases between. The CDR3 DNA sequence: TGTGCCAGTTCCCCGCGGGGAAACACCATATATTTT. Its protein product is CASSPRGNTIYF.

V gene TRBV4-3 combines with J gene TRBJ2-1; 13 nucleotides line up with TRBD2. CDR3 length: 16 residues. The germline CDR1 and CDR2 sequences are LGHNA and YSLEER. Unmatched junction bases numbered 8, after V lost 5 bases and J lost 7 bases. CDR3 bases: TGCGCCAGCAGCGCGGAACTAGCGGGAGGGCCAAATGAGCAGTTCTTC. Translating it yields CASSAELAGGPNEQFF.

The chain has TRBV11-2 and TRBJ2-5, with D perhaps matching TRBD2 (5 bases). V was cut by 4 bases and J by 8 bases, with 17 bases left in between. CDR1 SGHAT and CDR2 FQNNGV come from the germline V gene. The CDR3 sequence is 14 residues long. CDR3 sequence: CASSSPTISPTQYF. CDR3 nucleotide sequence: TGTGCCAGCAGCTCGCCGACTATCTCCCCTACCCAGTACTTC.

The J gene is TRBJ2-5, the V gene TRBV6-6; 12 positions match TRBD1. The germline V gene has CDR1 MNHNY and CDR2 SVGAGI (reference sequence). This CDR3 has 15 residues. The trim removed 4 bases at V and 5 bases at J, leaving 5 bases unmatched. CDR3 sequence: CASSSRDRGLETQYF. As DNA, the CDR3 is TGTGCCAGCAGTTCCCGGGACAGGGGGCTGGAGACCCAGTACTTC.

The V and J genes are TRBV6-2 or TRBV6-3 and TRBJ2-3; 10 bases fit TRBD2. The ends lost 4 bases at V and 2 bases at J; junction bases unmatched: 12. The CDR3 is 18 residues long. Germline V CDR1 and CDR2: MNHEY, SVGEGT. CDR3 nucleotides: TGTGCCAGCAGTTTGTTATCACTAGCGGGACGGAACACAGATACGCAGTATTTT. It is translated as CASSLLSLAGRNTDTQYF.

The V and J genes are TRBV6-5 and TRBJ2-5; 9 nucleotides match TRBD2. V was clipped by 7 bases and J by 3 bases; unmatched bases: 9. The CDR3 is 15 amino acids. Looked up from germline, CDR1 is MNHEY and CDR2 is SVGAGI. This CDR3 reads CASKRAGGVEETQYF. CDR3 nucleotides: TGTGCCAGCAAACGAGCGGGAGGCGTCGAAGAGACCCAGTACTTC.

The CDR3 reads CASRGVTGGGSPLHF. The CDR3 DNA sequence: TGTGCCAGCAGGGGCGTTACAGGGGGAGGTTCACCCCTCCACTTT. The gene calls are TRBV2 and TRBJ1-6, with 8 bases lining up with TRBD1. The CDR3 spans 15 residues. CDR1 SNHLY and CDR2 FYNNEI come from the germline V gene. Unmatched junction bases numbered 10, after V lost 6 bases and J lost 9 bases. The full variable domain, rest sourced from reference TRBV2 and TRBJ1-6, is EPEVTQTPSHQVTQMGQEVILRCVPISNHLYFYWYRQILGQKVEFLVSFYNNEISEKSEIFDDQFSVERPDGSNFTLKIRSTKLEDSAMYFCASRGVTGGGSPLHFGNGTRLTVT.

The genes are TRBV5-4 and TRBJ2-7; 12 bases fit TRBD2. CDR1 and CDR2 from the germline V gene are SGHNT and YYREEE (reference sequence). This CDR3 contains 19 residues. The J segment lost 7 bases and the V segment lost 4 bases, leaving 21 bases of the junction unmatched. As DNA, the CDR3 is TGTGCCAGCAGCCCGGGGACTAGCGGGTCGGCGGGTTCCCTACGGGAGCAGTACTTC. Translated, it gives CASSPGTSGSAGSLREQYF.

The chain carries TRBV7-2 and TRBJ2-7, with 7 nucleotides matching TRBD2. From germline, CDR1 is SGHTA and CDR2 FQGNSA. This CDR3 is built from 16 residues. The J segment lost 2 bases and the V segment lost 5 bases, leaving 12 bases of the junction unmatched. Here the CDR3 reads CASSPRTGLGAYEQYF. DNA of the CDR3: TGTGCCAGCAGCCCCCGCACAGGACTAGGGGCCTACGAGCAGTACTTC.

This chain's CDR3 is CASSQGAREQYF. The CDR3 DNA is TGTGCCAGCAGTCAGGGGGCGCGGGAGCAGTACTTC. The chain uses TRBV6-6 and TRBJ2-7; 8 nucleotides line up with TRBD1. The CDR3 has 12 amino acids. Germline loops: CDR1 MNHNY, CDR2 SVGAGI (reference sequence). V lost 5 bases to trimming and J lost 7 bases; unmatched junction nucleotides: 4.

The CDR3 nucleotides are TGTGCCAGCAGCTTAGTGGAGGAGGGTGGCTACACCTTC. It encodes CASSLVEEGGYTF. This chain links TRBV7-9 with TRBJ1-2, with no clear D. The germline V gene has CDR1 SEHNR and CDR2 FQNEAQ (reference sequence). Deletions cut 1 base from V and 7 bases from J, with 10 bases between. This CDR3 has 13 amino acids.

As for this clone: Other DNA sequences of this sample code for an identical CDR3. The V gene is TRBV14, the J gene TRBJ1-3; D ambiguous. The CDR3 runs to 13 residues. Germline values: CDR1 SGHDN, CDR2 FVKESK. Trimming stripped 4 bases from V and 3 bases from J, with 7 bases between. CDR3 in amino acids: CASSPAGGNTIYF. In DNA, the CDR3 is TGTGCCAGCAGCCCAGCAGGTGGAAACACCATATATTTT.

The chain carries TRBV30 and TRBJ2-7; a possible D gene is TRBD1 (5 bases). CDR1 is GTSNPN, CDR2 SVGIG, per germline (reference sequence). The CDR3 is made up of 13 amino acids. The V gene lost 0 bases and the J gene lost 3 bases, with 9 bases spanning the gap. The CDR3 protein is CAWSVSTGYEQYF. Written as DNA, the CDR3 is TGTGCCTGGAGTGTATCCACAGGCTACGAGCAGTACTTC.

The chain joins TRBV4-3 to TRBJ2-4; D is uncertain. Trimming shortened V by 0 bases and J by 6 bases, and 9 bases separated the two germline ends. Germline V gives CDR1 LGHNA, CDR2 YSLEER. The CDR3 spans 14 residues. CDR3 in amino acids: CASSQEKYGNIQYF. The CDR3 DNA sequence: TGCGCCAGCAGCCAAGAGAAGTACGGAAACATTCAGTACTTC.

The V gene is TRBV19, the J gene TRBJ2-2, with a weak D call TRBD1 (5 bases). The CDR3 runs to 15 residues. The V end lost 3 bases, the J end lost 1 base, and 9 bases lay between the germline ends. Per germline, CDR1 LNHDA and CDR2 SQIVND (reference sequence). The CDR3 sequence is CASSIGARNTGELFF. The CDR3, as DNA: TGTGCCAGTAGTATTGGGGCCCGGAACACCGGGGAGCTGTTTTTT.

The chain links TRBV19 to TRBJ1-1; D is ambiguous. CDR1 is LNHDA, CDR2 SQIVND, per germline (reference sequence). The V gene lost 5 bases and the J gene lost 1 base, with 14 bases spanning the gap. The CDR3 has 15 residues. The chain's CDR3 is CASSEVSSGNTEAFF. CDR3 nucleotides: TGTGCCAGTAGTGAAGTCTCATCAGGGAACACTGAAGCTTTCTTT.

CDR3 protein: CASSVDSVTDTQYF. The DNA for the CDR3 is TGTGCCAGCAGCGTAGATTCAGTCACAGATACGCAGTATTTT. The rearrangement links TRBV9 to TRBJ2-3, with D uncertain. The V end was cut by 0 bases, the J end by 2 bases, with 7 bases between. The CDR3 has 14 amino acids. Germline CDR1 is SGDLS and CDR2 is YYNGEE.

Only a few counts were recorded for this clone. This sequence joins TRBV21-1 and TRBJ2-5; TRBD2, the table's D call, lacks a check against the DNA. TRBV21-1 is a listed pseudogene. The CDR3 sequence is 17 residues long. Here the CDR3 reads CASSKESKGGAQETQYF. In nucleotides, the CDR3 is TGTGCCAGCAGCAAAGAAAGTAAGGGGGGGGCCCAAGAGACCCAGTACTTC.